This T cell receptor beta chain was observed in a study of PD-1 blockade in classical Hodgkin lymphoma. Findings and caveats of the study: Exclusion was the outcome for patients who began nivolumab under 1 year after ASCT. Possibly reflecting disease activity or prior therapy, repertoire differences have causes that remain undefined. While CD8+ TCR diversity did not rise significantly by C4D1, CD4+ TCR diversity did.

Germline CDR1 reads MNHEY; CDR2 reads SVGAGI. Trimming took 5 bases from V and 5 from J, leaving 9 bases between them. The CDR3 is 13 residues long. Sequenced by immunoSEQ multiplex PCR; TCRdb stores in-frame clones only, minus some. The table has some 45,000 clones, over 75% seen once; the top ten hold 37%. As concerns this clone: Its target is unknown.

Described time point: cycle 4 day 1 (C4D1), after 5 to 7 weeks of nivolumab. Every patient had relapsed following autologous stem cell transplantation, and cohorts differed in brentuximab vedotin exposure. The rearrangement uses TRBV6-5 and TRBJ1-4; D is perhaps TRBD1 (5 bases). The clonotype originates from a human donor with classical Hodgkin lymphoma. Here the sequenced sample was peripheral blood mononuclear cells (PBMCs), taken before the fourth cycle of nivolumab. CDR3 sequence reads: CASSQTVNEKLFF. In nucleotides, the CDR3 is TGTGCCAGCAGTCAGACAGTGAATGAAAAACTGTTTTTT.